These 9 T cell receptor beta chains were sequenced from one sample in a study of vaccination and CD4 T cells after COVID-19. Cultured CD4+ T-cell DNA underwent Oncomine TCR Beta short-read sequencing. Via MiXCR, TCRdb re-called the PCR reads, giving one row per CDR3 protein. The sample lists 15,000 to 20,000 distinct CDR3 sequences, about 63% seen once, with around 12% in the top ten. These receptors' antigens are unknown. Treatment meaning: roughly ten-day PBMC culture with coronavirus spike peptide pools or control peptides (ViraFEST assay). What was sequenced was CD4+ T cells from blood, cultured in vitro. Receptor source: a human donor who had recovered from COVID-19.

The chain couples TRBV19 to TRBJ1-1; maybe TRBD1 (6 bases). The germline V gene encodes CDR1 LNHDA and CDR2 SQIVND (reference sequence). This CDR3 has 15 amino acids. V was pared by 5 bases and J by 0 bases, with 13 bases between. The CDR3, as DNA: TGTGCCAGTAGTGACAGGCAAATCATGAACACTGAAGCTTTCTTT. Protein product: CASSDRQIMNTEAFF.

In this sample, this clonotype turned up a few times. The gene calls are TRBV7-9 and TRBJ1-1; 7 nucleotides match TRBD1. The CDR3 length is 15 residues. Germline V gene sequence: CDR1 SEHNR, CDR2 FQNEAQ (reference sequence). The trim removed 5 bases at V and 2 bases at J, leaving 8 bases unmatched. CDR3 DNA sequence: TGTGCCAGCAGCGGAGGGGACAGCTTCAACACTGAAGCTTTCTTT. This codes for CASSGGDSFNTEAFF.

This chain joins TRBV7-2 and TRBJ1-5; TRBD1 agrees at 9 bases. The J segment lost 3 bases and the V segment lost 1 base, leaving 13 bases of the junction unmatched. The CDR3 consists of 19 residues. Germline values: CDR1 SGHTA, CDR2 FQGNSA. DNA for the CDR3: TGTGCCAGCAGCTTAGTGGGCCGGGTGGGGACAGGGATCAATCAGCCCCAGCATTTT. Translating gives CASSLVGRVGTGINQPQHF.

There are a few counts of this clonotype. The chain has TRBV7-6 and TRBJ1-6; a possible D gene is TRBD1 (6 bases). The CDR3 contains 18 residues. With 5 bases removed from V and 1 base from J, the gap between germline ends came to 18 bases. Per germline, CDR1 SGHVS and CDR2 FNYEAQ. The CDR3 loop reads CASSPITGIQSYNSPLHF. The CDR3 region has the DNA TGTGCCAGCAGCCCCATAACAGGGATTCAGTCCTATAATTCACCCCTCCACTTT.

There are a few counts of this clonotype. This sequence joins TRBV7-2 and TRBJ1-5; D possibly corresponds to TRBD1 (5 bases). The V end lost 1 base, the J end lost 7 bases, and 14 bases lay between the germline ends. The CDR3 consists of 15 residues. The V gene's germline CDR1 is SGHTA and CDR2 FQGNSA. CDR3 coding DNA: TGTGCCAGCAGCTTAGGGATCAGGGAAGGCCAGCCCCAGCATTTT. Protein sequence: CASSLGIREGQPQHF.

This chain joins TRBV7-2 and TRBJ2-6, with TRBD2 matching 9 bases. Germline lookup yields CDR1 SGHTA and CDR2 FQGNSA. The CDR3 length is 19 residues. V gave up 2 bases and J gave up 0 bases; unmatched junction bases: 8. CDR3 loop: CASSLRLGGRASGANVLTF. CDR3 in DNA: TGTGCCAGCAGCTTACGCTTAGGCGGGAGGGCCTCTGGGGCCAACGTCCTGACTTTC.

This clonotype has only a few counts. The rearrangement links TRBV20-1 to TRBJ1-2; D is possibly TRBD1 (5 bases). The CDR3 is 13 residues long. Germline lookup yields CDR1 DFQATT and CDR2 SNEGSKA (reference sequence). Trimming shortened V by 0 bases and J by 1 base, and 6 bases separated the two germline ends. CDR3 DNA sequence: TGCAGTGCTAGAGAGGGACTTAACTATGGCTACACCTTC. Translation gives CSAREGLNYGYTF.

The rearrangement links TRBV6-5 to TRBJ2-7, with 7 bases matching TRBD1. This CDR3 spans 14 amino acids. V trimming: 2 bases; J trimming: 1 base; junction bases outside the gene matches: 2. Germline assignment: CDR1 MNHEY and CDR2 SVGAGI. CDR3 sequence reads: CASSYRDRSYEQYF. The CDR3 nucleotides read TGTGCCAGCAGTTACCGGGACAGATCCTACGAGCAGTACTTC.

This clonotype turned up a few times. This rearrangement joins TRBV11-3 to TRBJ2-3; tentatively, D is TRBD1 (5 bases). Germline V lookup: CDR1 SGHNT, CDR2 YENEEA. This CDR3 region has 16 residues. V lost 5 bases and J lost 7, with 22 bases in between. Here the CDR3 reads CASSPQGSNPTNTQYF. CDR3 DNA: TGTGCCAGCAGCCCTCAGGGTTCGAACCCTACAAATACGCAGTATTTT.